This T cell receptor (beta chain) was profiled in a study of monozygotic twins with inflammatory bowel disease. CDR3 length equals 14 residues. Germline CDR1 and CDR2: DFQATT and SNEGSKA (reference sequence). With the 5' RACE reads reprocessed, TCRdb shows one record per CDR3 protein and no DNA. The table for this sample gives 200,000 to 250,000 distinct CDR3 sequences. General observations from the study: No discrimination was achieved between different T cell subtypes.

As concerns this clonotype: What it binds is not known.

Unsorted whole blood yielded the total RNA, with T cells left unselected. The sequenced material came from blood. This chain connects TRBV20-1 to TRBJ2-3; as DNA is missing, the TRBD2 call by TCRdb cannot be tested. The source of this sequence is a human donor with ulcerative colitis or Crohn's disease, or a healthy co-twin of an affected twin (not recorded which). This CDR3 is CSAHSGAGLNTQYF.